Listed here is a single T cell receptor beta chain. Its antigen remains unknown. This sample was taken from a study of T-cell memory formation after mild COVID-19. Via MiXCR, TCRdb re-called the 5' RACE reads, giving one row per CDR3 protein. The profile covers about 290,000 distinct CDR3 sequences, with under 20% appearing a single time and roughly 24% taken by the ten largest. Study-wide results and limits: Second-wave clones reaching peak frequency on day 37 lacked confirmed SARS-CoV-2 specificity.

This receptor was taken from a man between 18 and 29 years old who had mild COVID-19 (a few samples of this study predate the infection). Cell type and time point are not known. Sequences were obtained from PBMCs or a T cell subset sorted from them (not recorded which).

The CDR3 bases are TGTGCCATCAGTGCAAACTTCGACGAGCAGTACGTC. Translated, it gives CAISANFDEQYV. The chain joins TRBV10-3 to TRBJ2-7; D is unresolved. The CDR3 is 12 residues long. V was pared by 4 bases and J by 5 bases, with 9 bases between. CDR1 and CDR2 from the germline V gene are ENHRY and SYGVKD.